These 19 T cell receptor beta chains were sequenced from one sample in a study of blood T cell repertoires in COVID-19. Sequenced by immunoSEQ multiplex PCR; TCRdb stores in-frame clones only, minus some. The repertoire holds around 100,000 clones, with about 85% as singletons. The specimen sequenced was peripheral blood. All receptors derive from a man aged 45-65 years with active or convalescent COVID-19.

The chain employs TRBV6-9 and TRBJ2-1; 13 bases are a match to TRBD2. The CDR3 sequence is 15 residues long. Per germline, CDR1 MNHGY and CDR2 SVAAGI. J was trimmed by 7 bases and V by 6 bases; bases with no gene match: 6. This CDR3 reads CASRNGTSGINEQFF. The CDR3 DNA follows: TGTGCCAGCAGAAACGGGACTAGCGGGATAAATGAGCAGTTCTTC.

This chain uses TRBV15 with TRBJ1-1; D is ambiguous. The germline gives CDR1 LNHNV, CDR2 YYDKDF (reference sequence). The length of the CDR3 is 11 residues. V was pared by 3 bases and J by 5 bases, with 4 bases between. The CDR3 DNA sequence: TGTGCCACCAGCAGCCTAACTGAAGCTTTCTTT. This sequence encodes CATSSLTEAFF. Variable domain in full (rest from reference TRBV15 and TRBJ1-1): DAMVIQNPRYQVTQFGKPVTLSCSQTLNHNVMYWYQQKSSQAPKLLFHYYDKDFNNEADTPDNFQSRRPNTSFCFLDIRSPGLGDTAMYLCATSSLTEAFFGQGTRLTVV.

V gene TRBV4-2 combines with J gene TRBJ1-2, with no clear D. The CDR3 has 15 amino acids. Trimming stripped 0 bases from V and 0 bases from J, with 8 bases between. Germline CDR1 LGHNA, CDR2 YNFKEQ. The CDR3, as DNA: TGTGCCAGCAGCCAAGAGTACAGATCTAACTATGGCTACACCTTC. It specifies CASSQEYRSNYGYTF.

J is TRBJ1-2 and V is TRBV4-1; 10 bases align to TRBD1. The germline gives CDR1 MGHRA, CDR2 YSYEKL. With V trimmed by 1 base and J by 2 bases, 16 bases remained unmatched. The CDR3 runs to 20 residues. CDR3 DNA sequence: TGCGCCAGCAGCCAAGCATGGGCCCCGGGACAGGGGCCCCTAAACTATGGCTACACCTTC. This codes for CASSQAWAPGQGPLNYGYTF.

V and J are TRBV6-5 and TRBJ2-3, with TRBD1 identical over 9 bases. Germline assignment: CDR1 MNHEY and CDR2 SVGAGI. With V trimmed by 8 bases and J by 6 bases, 9 bases remained unmatched. The CDR3 totals 14 residues. CDR3 DNA: TGTGCCAGCTCGGTCCGGACAGGGGACGATACGCAGTATTTT. Protein sequence: CASSVRTGDDTQYF.

This clone was picked up a small number of times. The gene calls are TRBV19 and TRBJ1-5, with D maybe TRBD1 (5 bases). Germline CDR1 LNHDA, CDR2 SQIVND (reference sequence). The CDR3 spans 14 residues. The V end was cut by 5 bases, the J end by 7 bases, with 15 bases between. The CDR3: CASSDGRVEQPQHF. The CDR3 DNA sequence: TGTGCCAGTAGTGACGGCAGGGTAGAACAGCCCCAGCATTTT.

The chain uses TRBV3-1 (or the pseudogene TRBV3-2) and TRBJ1-2; no clear D gene. Per germline, CDR1 LGHDT and CDR2 YNNKEL (reference sequence). V lost 7 bases, J lost 4 bases, and 7 bases lay in between. The CDR3 runs to 11 residues. The CDR3 DNA reads TGTGCCAGCACGAACGGCTATGGCTACACCTTC. Its protein is CASTNGYGYTF.

The chain employs TRBV28 and TRBJ2-1; D unresolved. Trimming cost V 2 bases and J 9 bases, with 5 bases left between them. The CDR3 contains 11 residues. Germline V lookup: CDR1 MDHEN, CDR2 SYDVKM. CDR3: CASSLVLEQFF. Written as DNA, the CDR3 is TGTGCCAGCAGTTTAGTTCTTGAGCAGTTCTTC.

The chain carries TRBV9 and TRBJ2-5; no clear D. The CDR3 is 13 amino acids. Germline V lookup: CDR1 SGDLS, CDR2 YYNGEE. The V end lost 2 bases, the J end lost 5 bases, and 10 bases lay between the germline ends. CDR3 in DNA: TGTGCCAGCAGCGTGTCCCCGAGTGAGACCCAGTACTTC. Its translation is CASSVSPSETQYF.

The V and J genes are TRBV6-1 and TRBJ2-5; D call uncertain. CDR1 is MNHNS, CDR2 SASEGT, per germline. The CDR3 has 12 amino acids. V was clipped by 0 bases and J by 7 bases, with 6 bases between them. The CDR3, as DNA: TGTGCCAGCAGTGAAGCCGAGCGGACCCAGTACTTC. Amino acid sequence: CASSEAERTQYF.

This chain uses TRBV19 with TRBJ1-5; TRBD1 matches 12 bases. The CDR3 consists of 15 residues. V lost 8 bases, J lost 3 bases, and 5 bases stayed unmatched. From germline, CDR1 is LNHDA and CDR2 SQIVND (reference sequence). The CDR3 region has the DNA TGTGCCAGTGGGGGACAGGGGGCTTTCAATCAGCCCCAGCATTTT. It codes for CASGGQGAFNQPQHF.

The V and J genes are TRBV7-9 and TRBJ1-1; D remains unclear. The germline gives CDR1 SEHNR, CDR2 FQNEAQ (reference sequence). Trimming removed 1 base from V and 2 bases from J, with 11 bases in between. The CDR3 sequence is 15 residues long. CDR3 residues: CASSLVAGSNTEAFF. Here the CDR3 DNA reads TGTGCCAGCAGCTTAGTTGCAGGATCTAACACTGAAGCTTTCTTT.

The chain has TRBV5-4 and TRBJ1-2; D is perhaps TRBD1 (6 bases). The CDR3 has 14 amino acids. The V gene lost 2 bases and the J gene lost 2 bases, with 10 bases spanning the gap. Germline V gene lookup returns CDR1 SGHNT and CDR2 YYREEE (reference sequence). Here the CDR3 reads CASSFLGANYGYTF. In DNA, the CDR3 is TGTGCCAGCAGCTTTTTGGGGGCAAACTATGGCTACACCTTC.

V and J are TRBV12-3 or TRBV12-4 and TRBJ2-3, with D possibly TRBD1 on 5 matching bases. The CDR3 is 13 residues long. With 6 bases removed from V and 4 bases from J, the gap between germline ends came to 11 bases. This CDR3 reads CASRVQGADTQYF. CDR3 bases: TGTGCCAGCAGAGTCCAGGGCGCAGATACGCAGTATTTT.

For the CDR3, the DNA is TGTGCCAGCAGCCCCCAGACAACCGGGGAGCTGTTTTTT. This codes for CASSPQTTGELFF. The gene calls are TRBV9 and TRBJ2-2; no clear D gene. Per the germline V gene, CDR1 is SGDLS and CDR2 is YYNGEE. V lost 4 bases and J lost 5, with 9 bases in between. This CDR3 has 13 amino acids.

This clone is a singleton in its sample. This chain uses TRBV13 with TRBJ1-1, with 8 bases lining up with TRBD1. Trimming took 5 bases from V and 3 from J; bases not matched to a gene: 14. This CDR3 has 17 amino acids. Germline V CDR1 and CDR2: PRHDT, FYEKMQ (reference sequence). CDR3 loop: CASSLESGQGRDTEAFF. In nucleotides, the CDR3 is TGTGCCAGCAGCCTGGAATCAGGACAGGGTAGGGACACTGAAGCTTTCTTT.

The chain has TRBV2 and TRBJ2-7; D gene ambiguous. Germline-derived CDR1 and CDR2 are SNHLY and FYNNEI. The CDR3 has 10 residues. V was clipped by 11 bases and J by 5 bases, with 10 bases between them. CDR3 bases: TGTGCCGCAGGCCAGGACGAGCAGTACTTC. It is translated as CAAGQDEQYF.

The table lists this clone with a few counts. The chain recombines TRBV3-1 (or the pseudogene TRBV3-2) with TRBJ2-5; 8 nucleotides agree with TRBD2. Per germline, CDR1 LGHDT and CDR2 YNNKEL (reference sequence). J lost 5 bases, V lost 0 bases, and 11 bases had no gene match. This CDR3 spans 17 amino acids. The CDR3 here is CASSQDRGTSWSETQYF. CDR3 sequence (DNA): TGTGCCAGCAGCCAAGATCGTGGGACTAGTTGGTCGGAGACCCAGTACTTC.

This chain uses TRBV7-6 with TRBJ1-1; 8 bases line up with TRBD1. Germline V gene lookup returns CDR1 SGHVS and CDR2 FNYEAQ. Trimming took 1 base from V and 1 from J; bases not matched to a gene: 5. The CDR3 is 16 amino acids. The CDR3 loop is CASSLEAGQENTEAFF. DNA for the CDR3: TGTGCCAGCAGCTTAGAAGCGGGACAGGAGAACACTGAAGCTTTCTTT.